This T cell receptor beta chain was captured by sequencing in a study of T cell repertoires in cytomegalovirus infection. Study findings and constraints: In two of eight donors, the top clonotype was HLA-C-restricted CMV-specific. The cumulative frequency of public TCR beta families distinguished individuals who carried CMV together with the relevant HLA.

TCRdb ran MiXCR on the reads and lists one entry per CDR3 protein. This sample carries fewer than 200,000 distinct CDR3 sequences, approximately 21% of them seen once, and the ten largest clones take roughly 25%. This clonotype was counted a few times. Its antigen is currently unknown. Sequenced material: CD8+ T cells from cultured PBMCs, taken from culture after CMV antigen stimulation. The receptor comes from a human donor in good health (CMV status not recorded). Some clones in this sample may be carry-over from other donors' samples.

The CDR3 is CASSVTYEQYF. The CDR3, as DNA: TGTGCCAGCAGCGTTACCTACGAGCAGTACTTC. This chain connects TRBV7-2 to TRBJ2-7; D is ambiguous. CDR3 length: 11 residues. Germline V CDR1 and CDR2: SGHTA, FQGNSA. V lost 5 bases, J lost 2 bases, and 4 bases lay in between. The complete variable domain, with remaining parts taken from reference TRBV7-2 and TRBJ2-7, reads GAGVSQSPSNKVTEKGKDVELRCDPISGHTALYWYRQSLGQGLEFLIYFQGNSAPDKSGLPSDRFSAERTGGSVSTLTIQRTQQEDSAVYLCASSVTYEQYFGPGTRLTVT.